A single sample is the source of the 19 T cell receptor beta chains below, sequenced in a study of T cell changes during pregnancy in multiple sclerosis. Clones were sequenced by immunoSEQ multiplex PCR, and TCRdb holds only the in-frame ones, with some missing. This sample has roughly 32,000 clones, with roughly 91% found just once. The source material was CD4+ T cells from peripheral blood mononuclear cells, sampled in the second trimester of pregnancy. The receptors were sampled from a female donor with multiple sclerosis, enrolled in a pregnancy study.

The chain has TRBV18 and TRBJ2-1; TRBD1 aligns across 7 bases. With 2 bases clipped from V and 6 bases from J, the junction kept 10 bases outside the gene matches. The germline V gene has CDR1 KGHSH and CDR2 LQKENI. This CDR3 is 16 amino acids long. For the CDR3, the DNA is TGTGCCAGCTCACCATCGGAACAGGGGTTGCTCAATGAGCAGTTCTTC. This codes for CASSPSEQGLLNEQFF.

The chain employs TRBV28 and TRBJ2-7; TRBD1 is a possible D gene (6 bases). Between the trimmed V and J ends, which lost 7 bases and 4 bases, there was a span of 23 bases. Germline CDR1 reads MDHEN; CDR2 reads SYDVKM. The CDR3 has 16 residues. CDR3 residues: CASTELRQDRRYEQYF. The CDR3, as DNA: TGTGCCAGCACCGAACTGAGACAGGATCGGCGGTACGAGCAGTACTTC. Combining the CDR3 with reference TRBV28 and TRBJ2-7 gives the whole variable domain DVKVTQSSRYLVKRTGEKVFLECVQDMDHENMFWYRQDPGLGLRLIYFSYDVKMKEKGDIPEGYSVSREKKERFSLILESASTNQTSMYLCASTELRQDRRYEQYFGPGTRLTVT.

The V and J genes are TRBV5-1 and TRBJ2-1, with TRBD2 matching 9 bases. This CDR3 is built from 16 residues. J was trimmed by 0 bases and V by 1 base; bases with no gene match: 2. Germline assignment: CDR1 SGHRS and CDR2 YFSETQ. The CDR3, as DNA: TGCGCCAGCAGCTTGCCTAGCGGGATCTCCTACAATGAGCAGTTCTTC. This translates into CASSLPSGISYNEQFF.

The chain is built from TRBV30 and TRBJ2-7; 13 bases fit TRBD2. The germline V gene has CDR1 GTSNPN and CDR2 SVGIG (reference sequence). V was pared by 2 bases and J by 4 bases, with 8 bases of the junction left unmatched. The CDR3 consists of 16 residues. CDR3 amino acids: CAWSRGLAGMGYEQYF. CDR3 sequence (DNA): TGTGCCTGGAGTAGGGGACTAGCGGGGATGGGATACGAGCAGTACTTC. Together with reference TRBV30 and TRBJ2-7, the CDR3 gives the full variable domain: SQTIHQWPATLVQPVGSPLSLECTVEGTSNPNLYWYRQAAGRGLQLLFYSVGIGQISSEVPQNLSASRPQDRQFILSSKKLLLSDSGFYLCAWSRGLAGMGYEQYFGPGTRLTVT.

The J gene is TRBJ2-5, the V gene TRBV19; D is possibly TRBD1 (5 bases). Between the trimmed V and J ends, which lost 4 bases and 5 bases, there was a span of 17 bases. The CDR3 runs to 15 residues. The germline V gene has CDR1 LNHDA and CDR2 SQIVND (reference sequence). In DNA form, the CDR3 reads TGTGCCAGTAGTACCCCCGGTTGGGGCGAGGAGACCCAGTACTTC. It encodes CASSTPGWGEETQYF. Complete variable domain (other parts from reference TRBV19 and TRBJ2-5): DGGITQSPKYLFRKEGQNVTLSCEQNLNHDAMYWYRQDPGQGLRLIYYSQIVNDFQKGDIAEGYSVSREKKESFPLTVTSAQKNPTAFYLCASSTPGWGEETQYFGPGTRLLVL.

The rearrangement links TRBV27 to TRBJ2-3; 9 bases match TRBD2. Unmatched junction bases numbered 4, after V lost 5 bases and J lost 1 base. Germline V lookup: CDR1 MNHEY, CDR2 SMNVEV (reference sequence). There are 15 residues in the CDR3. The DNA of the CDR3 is TGTGCCAGCAGTCGGTGGACTAGCGGCACAGATACGCAGTATTTT. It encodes CASSRWTSGTDTQYF.

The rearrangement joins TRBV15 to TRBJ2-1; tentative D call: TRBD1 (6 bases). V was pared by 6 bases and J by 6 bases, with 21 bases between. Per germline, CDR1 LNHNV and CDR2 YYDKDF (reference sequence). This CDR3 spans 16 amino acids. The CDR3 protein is CATSAKRQVSGNEQFF. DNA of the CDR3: TGTGCCACCAGTGCTAAGAGACAGGTCTCCGGCAATGAGCAGTTCTTC.

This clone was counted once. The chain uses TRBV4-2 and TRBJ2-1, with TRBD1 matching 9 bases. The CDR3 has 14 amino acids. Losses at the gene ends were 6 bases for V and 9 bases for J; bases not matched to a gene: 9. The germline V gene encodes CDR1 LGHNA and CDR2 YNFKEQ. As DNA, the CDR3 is TGTGCCAGCAGACTGACAGGGGGGTCTCTTGAGCAGTTCTTC. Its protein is CASRLTGGSLEQFF.

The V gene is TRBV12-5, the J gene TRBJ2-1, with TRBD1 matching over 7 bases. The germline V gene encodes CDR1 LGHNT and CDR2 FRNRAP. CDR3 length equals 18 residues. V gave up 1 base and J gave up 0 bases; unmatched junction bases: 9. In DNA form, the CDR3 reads TGTGCTAGTGGTTTGGCTAAACTGACAGGGAGCTCCTACAATGAGCAGTTCTTC. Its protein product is CASGLAKLTGSSYNEQFF.

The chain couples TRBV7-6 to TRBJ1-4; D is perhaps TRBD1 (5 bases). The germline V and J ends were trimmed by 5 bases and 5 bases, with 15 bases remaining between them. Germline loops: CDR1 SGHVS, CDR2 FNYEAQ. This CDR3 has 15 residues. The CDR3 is CASSAPGGGNEKLFF. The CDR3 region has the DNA TGTGCCAGCAGCGCCCCCGGGGGGGGGAATGAAAAACTGTTTTTT.

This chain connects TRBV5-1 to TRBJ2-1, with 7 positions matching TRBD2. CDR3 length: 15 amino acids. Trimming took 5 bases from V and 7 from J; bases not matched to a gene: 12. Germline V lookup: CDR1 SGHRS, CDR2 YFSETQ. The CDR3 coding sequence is TGCGCCAGCAGACACAGCGGGAAATCGGGAAATGAGCAGTTCTTC. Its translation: CASRHSGKSGNEQFF.

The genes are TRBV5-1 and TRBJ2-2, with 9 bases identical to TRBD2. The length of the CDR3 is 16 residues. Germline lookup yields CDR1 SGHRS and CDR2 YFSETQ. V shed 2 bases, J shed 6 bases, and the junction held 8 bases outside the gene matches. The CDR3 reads CASSLGLAGSAGELFF. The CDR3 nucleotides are TGCGCCAGCAGCTTAGGGCTAGCGGGATCCGCCGGGGAGCTGTTTTTT.

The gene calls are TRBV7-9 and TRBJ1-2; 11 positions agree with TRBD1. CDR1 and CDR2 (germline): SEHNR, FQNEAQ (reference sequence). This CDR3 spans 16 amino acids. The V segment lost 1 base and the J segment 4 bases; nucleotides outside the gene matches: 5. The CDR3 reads CASSLDGTGGAYGYTF. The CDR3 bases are TGTGCCAGCAGCTTAGATGGGACAGGGGGTGCCTATGGCTACACCTTC.

CDR3 sequence: CASSEVSGGWGYTF. The CDR3 region has the DNA TGTGCCAGCAGTGAAGTGAGCGGGGGATGGGGCTACACCTTC. The gene calls are TRBV6-1 and TRBJ1-2; TRBD1 might be the D (5 bases). The CDR3 runs to 14 residues. Between the trimmed V and J ends, which lost 1 base and 8 bases, there was a span of 14 bases. Germline CDR1 and CDR2: MNHNS and SASEGT.

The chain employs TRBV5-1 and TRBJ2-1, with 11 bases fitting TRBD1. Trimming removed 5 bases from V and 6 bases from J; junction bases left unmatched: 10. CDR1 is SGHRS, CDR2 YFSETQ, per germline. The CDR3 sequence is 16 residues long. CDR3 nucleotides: TGCGCCAGCAGGCCTCCGGGACAGGGGGGGGTCAATGAGCAGTTCTTC. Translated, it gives CASRPPGQGGVNEQFF.

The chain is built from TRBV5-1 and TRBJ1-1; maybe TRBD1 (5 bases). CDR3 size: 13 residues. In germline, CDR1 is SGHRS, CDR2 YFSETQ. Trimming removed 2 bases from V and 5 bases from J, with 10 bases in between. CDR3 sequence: CASSFVGETEAFF. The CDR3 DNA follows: TGCGCCAGCAGCTTCGTAGGGGAAACTGAAGCTTTCTTT.

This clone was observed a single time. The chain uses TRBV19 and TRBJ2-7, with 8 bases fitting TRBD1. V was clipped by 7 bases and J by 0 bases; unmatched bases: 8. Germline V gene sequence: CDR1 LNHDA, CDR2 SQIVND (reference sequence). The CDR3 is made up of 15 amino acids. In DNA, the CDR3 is TGTGCCAGTACCCACGGCGGGACAGGCTCCTACGAGCAGTACTTC. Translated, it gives CASTHGGTGSYEQYF.

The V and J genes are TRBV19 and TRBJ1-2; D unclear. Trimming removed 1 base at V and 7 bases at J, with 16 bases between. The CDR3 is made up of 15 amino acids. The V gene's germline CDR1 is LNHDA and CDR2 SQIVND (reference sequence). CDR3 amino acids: CASSIVEGVKSGYTF. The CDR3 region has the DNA TGTGCCAGTAGTATAGTTGAGGGTGTAAAGAGTGGCTACACCTTC.

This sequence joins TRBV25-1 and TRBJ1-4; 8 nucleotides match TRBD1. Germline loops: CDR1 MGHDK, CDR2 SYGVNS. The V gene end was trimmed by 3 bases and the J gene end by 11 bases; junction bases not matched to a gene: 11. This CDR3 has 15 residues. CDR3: CASSDPGQGAPKLFF. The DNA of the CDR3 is TGTGCCAGCAGTGACCCCGGACAGGGAGCACCGAAACTGTTTTTT.